Listed below are T cell receptor beta chains from one sample, sequenced in a study of T-cell memory formation after mild COVID-19. TCRdb reanalysed the 5' RACE reads using MiXCR and keeps one entry per CDR3 protein. The table includes some 450,000 distinct CDR3 sequences, about 20% detected once. Sequencing input: PBMCs or a T cell subset sorted from them (not recorded which). Receptor source: an adult woman who had mild COVID-19 (a few samples of this study predate the infection). Cell type and time point are not known. Each CDR3 is given with its conserved first and last residue. D genes are given only for firm matches. Only some rows state a clone size, as once, few, many or a class for expanded clones.

d_gene,v_gene,abundance,j_gene,CDR3nt,CDR3aa
NA,TRBV15,few,TRBJ2-3,TGTGCCACCAGCAGAGACTACACAGATACGCAGTATTTT,CATSRDYTDTQYF
TRBD2,TRBV10-3,NA,TRBJ2-7,TGTGCCGCTTCGAAGCGGGAGGGCCACTACGAGCAGTACTTC,CAASKREGHYEQYF
TRBD2,TRBV7-9,NA,TRBJ2-7,TGTGCCAGCAGCCCGACTAGCGGGATTTTAACCTACGAGCAGTACTTC,CASSPTSGILTYEQYF
NA,TRBV4-3,NA,TRBJ2-1,TGCGCCAGCAGCCAAGATATTGGGCTAAATGAGCAGTTCTTC,CASSQDIGLNEQFF
TRBD2,TRBV6-5,NA,TRBJ2-7,TGTGCCAGCAGTCGGAATAGCGGGGGGTACTCCTACGAGCAGTACTTC,CASSRNSGGYSYEQYF
TRBD2,TRBV7-6,NA,TRBJ2-1,TGTGCCAGCAGCTTAGCGCTAGCGGGGGGGCAGAATGAGCAGTTCTTC,CASSLALAGGQNEQFF
TRBD1,TRBV2,few,TRBJ2-2,TGTGCCAGCCATCGGACAGGGCGTACCGGGGAGCTGTTTTTT,CASHRTGRTGELFF
NA,TRBV7-3,NA,TRBJ2-3,TGTGCCAGCAGCCCAAGGGGGGGCGGGACCCCAGATACGCAGTATTTT,CASSPRGGGTPDTQYF
TRBD1,TRBV7-2,many,TRBJ1-2,TGTGCCAGCAGCCGGGACAGGGGGCATGGCTACACCTTC,CASSRDRGHGYTF
NA,TRBV7-2,NA,TRBJ1-1,TGTGCCAGCAGCCACCCCAGGGGACTTAACACTGAAGCTTTCTTT,CASSHPRGLNTEAFF
TRBD2,TRBV4-3,NA,TRBJ2-7,TGCGCCAGCAGCCAAGATCATAGCGGGAGCCCTCGGGGGCAGTACTTC,CASSQDHSGSPRGQYF
NA,TRBV7-9,NA,TRBJ1-2,TGTGCCAGCAGCTCGGGAGGGACTGATGCTAACTATGGCTACACCTTC,CASSSGGTDANYGYTF
NA,TRBV10-3,NA,TRBJ1-5,TGTGCCATCAGTGAGAAAGATCAGCCCCAGCATTTT,CAISEKDQPQHF
TRBD2,TRBV4-1,few,TRBJ2-1,TGCGCCAGCAGCCAACTCGGGACTAGCGGGGGCCTCTCCTACAATGAGCAGTTCTTC,CASSQLGTSGGLSYNEQFF
TRBD1,TRBV7-2,few,TRBJ2-3,TGTGCCAGCAGCCCCAGACAGGGGGCAGTGGTTTATCGCACAGATACGCAGTATTTT,CASSPRQGAVVYRTDTQYF
NA,TRBV7-2,NA,TRBJ1-1,TGTGCCAGCAGCTTAATGGAGCAGGGGACTTTCTTT,CASSLMEQGTFF
TRBD1,TRBV11-2,NA,TRBJ2-7,TGTGCCAGCAGCTTAACGGACAGGGAAACCTACGAGCAGTACTTC,CASSLTDRETYEQYF
NA,TRBV9,NA,TRBJ1-6,TGTGCCAGCAGCCCCCACAGGGTGAGGTCACCCCTCCACTTT,CASSPHRVRSPLHF
NA,TRBV5-1,NA,TRBJ1-1,TGCGCCAGCAGCTTGGTCGGGGGGACGGGTGAAGCTTTCTTT,CASSLVGGTGEAFF
NA,TRBV7-9,many,TRBJ1-1,TGTGCCAGCAACCTGAACACTGAAGCTTTCTTT,CASNLNTEAFF
NA,TRBV9,few,TRBJ2-2,TGTGCCAGCAGCGTTTACGGGAACACCGGGGAGCTGTTTTTT,CASSVYGNTGELFF
NA,TRBV27,NA,TRBJ2-7,TGTGCCAGCAGCTCTCACGGGGGCCCCAGGTACGAGCAGTACTTC,CASSSHGGPRYEQYF
TRBD1,TRBV5-1,NA,TRBJ1-1,TGCGCCAGCAGCCGGGACAGGGGGCTGAACACTGAAGCTTTCTTT,CASSRDRGLNTEAFF
TRBD1,TRBV3-1,NA,TRBJ1-5,TGTGCCAGCAGCCCCCAGGGGGCTAATCAGCCCCAGCATTTT,CASSPQGANQPQHF
TRBD1,TRBV7-3,many,TRBJ2-3,TGTGCCAGCAGCTGGACCGGGACAGTAGGGACCGATACGCAGTATTTT,CASSWTGTVGTDTQYF
TRBD1,TRBV5-1,many,TRBJ2-7,TGCGCCAGCAGCCGGGACAGGGACGAGCAGTACTTC,CASSRDRDEQYF
NA,TRBV24-1,few,TRBJ1-2,TGTGCCACCAGTGACCCCTCGGGAGTGTCCTATGGCTACACCTTC,CATSDPSGVSYGYTF
TRBD2,TRBV5-4,NA,TRBJ2-5,TGTGCCAGCAGCTTGATTAGGGCGGGGGGCCAAGAGACCCAGTACTTC,CASSLIRAGGQETQYF
NA,TRBV6-5,few,TRBJ2-1,TGTGCCAGCAGTGCCCTAGGCGAGCAGTTCTTC,CASSALGEQFF
NA,TRBV24-1,many,TRBJ2-1,TGTGCCACCAGTGGTAGCGGAGGACGTAATGAGCAGTTCTTC,CATSGSGGRNEQFF
TRBD1,TRBV7-9,NA,TRBJ2-5,TGTGCCAGCAGCTTAGGGGACAGGGGTAACCAAGAGACCCAGTACTTC,CASSLGDRGNQETQYF
NA,TRBV7-8,few,TRBJ1-1,TGTGCCAGCAGCCAAGAGATGGTAGCGGTGGACACTGAAGCTTTCTTT,CASSQEMVAVDTEAFF
NA,TRBV20-1,NA,TRBJ2-1,TGCAGTGCTAGGGCCACAGGGGAGGGCTCCTACAATGAGCAGTTCTTC,CSARATGEGSYNEQFF
NA,TRBV7-2,few,TRBJ1-5,TGTGCCAGCAGCACTACGGATTCCAATCAGCCCCAGCATTTT,CASSTTDSNQPQHF
NA,TRBV5-1,NA,TRBJ2-7,TGCGCCAGCAGCCATGACAGTACCCGCCACGAGCAGTACTTC,CASSHDSTRHEQYF
TRBD2,TRBV7-8,NA,TRBJ2-7,TGTGCCAGCAGCTTAGCCCCTAGCGGGATTTACGAGCAGTACTTC,CASSLAPSGIYEQYF
NA,TRBV9,NA,TRBJ2-7,TGTGCCAGCAGCGCGGGATTTACCTCCTACGAGCAGTACTTC,CASSAGFTSYEQYF
TRBD1,TRBV24-1,NA,TRBJ2-7,TGTGCCACCAGTGATCAAACGACAGGGACACCCTACGAGCAGTACTTC,CATSDQTTGTPYEQYF
TRBD2,TRBV18,NA,TRBJ2-3,TGTGCCAGCTCACCGATCATTAGCGGGAGTGTTACAGATACGCAGTATTTT,CASSPIISGSVTDTQYF
NA,TRBV4-1,NA,TRBJ1-3,TGCGCCAGCAGCCAAGTCCTCGTGGACACCATATATTTT,CASSQVLVDTIYF